The present T cell receptor beta chain was sequenced within a study of T-cell memory formation after mild COVID-19. CDR1 and CDR2 (germline): SGHTA, FQGNSA. The CDR3 has 14 amino acids. V lost 5 bases and J 0 bases, leaving 11 bases between the germline ends. This clonotype was counted ten times or more. MiXCR was run by TCRdb on the 5' RACE reads, yielding one entry per CDR3 protein. The top ten hold roughly 24% of the sample, which has some 280,000 distinct CDR3 sequences, 15% to 20% seen once. Sequencing was done on a sample of PBMCs or a T cell subset sorted from them (not recorded which). This sequence originates from a man younger than 35 who had mild COVID-19 (a few samples of this study predate the infection). Cell type and time point are not known. The rearrangement joins TRBV7-2 to TRBJ2-7; D gene unclear. CDR3 bases: TGTGCCAGCAGCCGGAGACCCAGCTCCTACGAGCAGTACTTC. Its translation is CASSRRPSSYEQYF. Complete variable domain (other parts from reference TRBV7-2 and TRBJ2-7): GAGVSQSPSNKVTEKGKDVELRCDPISGHTALYWYRQSLGQGLEFLIYFQGNSAPDKSGLPSDRFSAERTGGSVSTLTIQRTQQEDSAVYLCASSRRPSSYEQYFGPGTRLTVT.